This T cell receptor beta chain comes out of a study of post-analysis software for immune sequencing data. General study points: Normalized Chao1 diversity in multiple sclerosis patients fell significantly below that of controls. Higher frequency in patients than in controls was seen for roughly five TRBV segments, with TRBV5-6, TRBV5-1 and TRBV20-1 among them.

The V and J ends lost 2 bases and 6 bases, in that order; junction bases with no gene match: 8. The CDR3 loop spans 14 amino acids. Germline CDR1 reads SQVTM; CDR2 reads ANQGSEA. Tagging with unique molecular identifiers was a feature of the TCR beta cDNA libraries. TCRdb analysed the PCR reads with MiXCR anew, one entry per CDR3 protein. The table has 700,000 to 800,000 distinct CDR3 sequences, around 27% seen once. This clonotype was recorded many times. Its cognate antigen is unknown. This rearrangement joins TRBV29-1 to TRBJ2-7, with TRBD2 identical over 9 bases. Sequencing was performed on blood. The receptor comes from a girl aged 10-17 years with multiple sclerosis. CDR3 region: CSVEWASGRSEQYF. CDR3 DNA: TGCAGCGTTGAATGGGCCAGCGGGAGGTCCGAGCAGTACTTC.